These 30 T cell receptor beta chains were sequenced from one sample in a study of OX40 agonist ivuxolimab in advanced cancers. Clones were sequenced by immunoSEQ multiplex PCR, and TCRdb holds only the in-frame ones, with some missing. The sample has 44,000 or so clones; approximately 79% are singletons. The sequences come from CD4+ or CD8+ T cells sorted from blood, collected in a trial of the OX40 agonist ivuxolimab. These receptors originate from an adult with an advanced solid tumor such as melanoma, head and neck, liver or kidney cancer.

J is TRBJ1-2 and V is TRBV18, with TRBD1 as a possible D gene (6 bases). CDR1 KGHSH and CDR2 LQKENI come from the germline V gene. The CDR3 spans 13 residues. Trimming left V 6 bases short and J 7 bases short, with 15 bases between. The CDR3 loop reads CASSTQGQSGYTF. The CDR3 DNA reads TGTGCCAGCTCCACGCAGGGGCAGAGTGGCTACACCTTC.

J is TRBJ2-7 and V is TRBV10-2; D possibly corresponds to TRBD1 (5 bases). This CDR3 comprises 12 residues. V gave up 5 bases and J gave up 3 bases, with 8 bases separating them. Germline values: CDR1 WSHSY, CDR2 SAAADI. The CDR3 DNA sequence: TGCGCCAGCAGTCCACAGGACTACGAGCAGTACTTC. Encoded protein: CASSPQDYEQYF.

This clone was found a few times. The V call is TRBV5-4, the J call TRBJ1-3; 7 nucleotides match TRBD1. Trimming cost V 3 bases and J 0 bases; bases outside gene matches: 15. This CDR3 has 19 residues. Germline V CDR1 and CDR2: SGHNT, YYREEE (reference sequence). CDR3 protein: CASSSVGIRGHSSGNTIYF. CDR3 in DNA: TGTGCCAGCAGCTCCGTTGGGATAAGGGGGCACTCCTCTGGAAACACCATATATTTT. The full variable domain, rest sourced from reference TRBV5-4 and TRBJ1-3, is ETGVTQSPTHLIKTRGQQVTLRCSSQSGHNTVSWYQQALGQGPQFIFQYYREEENGRGNFPPRFSGLQFPNYSSELNVNALELDDSALYLCASSSVGIRGHSSGNTIYFGEGSWLTVV.

Within the sample, this clone is medium-sized. This chain uses TRBV7-8 with TRBJ1-5; tentatively, D is TRBD1 (6 bases). Germline CDR1 and CDR2: SGHVS and FQNEAQ. The CDR3 covers 16 residues. V was cut by 5 bases and J by 6 bases, with 20 bases left in between. CDR3 residues: CASSHYPEGGVQPQHF. The CDR3 DNA is TGTGCCAGCAGCCATTACCCAGAAGGGGGAGTTCAGCCCCAGCATTTT.

As concerns this clone: One end of the junction varies from germline; a read error may be responsible. The chain carries TRBV7-7 and TRBJ2-6, with a tentative D call TRBD2 (6 bases). CDR1 is SSHAT, CDR2 FNYEAQ, per germline (reference sequence). The CDR3 has 15 amino acids. CDR3 DNA: TGTGCTAGCATCCGGGAGAGGGGCGGGGCCAACGTCCTGACTTTC. Its protein is CASIRERGGANVLTF. Combining the CDR3 with reference TRBV7-7 and TRBJ2-6 gives the whole variable domain GAGVSQSPRYKVTKRGQDVTLRCDPISSHATLYWYQQALGQGPEFLTYFNYEAQPDKSGLPSDRFSAERPEGSISTLTIQRTEQRDSAMYRCASIRERGGANVLTFGAGSRLTVL.

The genes are TRBV30 and TRBJ2-7, with 11 bases lining up with TRBD2. The CDR3 is 13 residues long. The germline gives CDR1 GTSNPN, CDR2 SVGIG (reference sequence). With 7 bases clipped from V and 3 bases from J, the junction kept 5 bases outside the gene matches. The CDR3 sequence: CAYRTSGYYEQYF. The CDR3 DNA reads as TGTGCCTACCGGACTAGCGGGTACTACGAGCAGTACTTC.

The table lists this clone with a count of one. J is TRBJ2-2 and V is TRBV6-4, with D tentatively TRBD1 (6 bases). The germline V and J ends were trimmed by 6 bases and 6 bases, with 11 bases remaining between them. The CDR3 is 13 residues long. The germline CDR1 and CDR2 sequences are MRHNA and SNTAGT. CDR3 amino acids: CASSTGLPGELFF. The CDR3 nucleotides are TGTGCCAGCAGCACAGGGTTACCCGGGGAGCTGTTTTTT.

The rearrangement links TRBV7-9 to TRBJ1-1; TRBD1 agrees at 7 bases. The CDR3 sequence is 16 residues long. V lost 5 bases and J lost 6; bases outside the gene matches: 15. From germline, CDR1 is SEHNR and CDR2 FQNEAQ (reference sequence). CDR3 region: CASSPRAGQGDAEAFF. CDR3 bases: TGTGCCAGCAGCCCCCGGGCGGGGCAGGGGGACGCTGAAGCTTTCTTT.

The sample holds a few counts of this clone. The genes are TRBV28 and TRBJ2-1; no reliable D call. CDR3 length: 13 amino acids. Trimming removed 5 bases from V and 7 bases from J, with 12 bases in between. CDR1 and CDR2 from the germline V gene are MDHEN and SYDVKM. DNA for the CDR3: TGTGCCAGCAGTCCTAAGAACAGTAATGAGCAGTTCTTC. It is translated as CASSPKNSNEQFF.

The chain links TRBV6-6 to TRBJ1-2, with D possibly matching TRBD1 (5 bases). V gave up 5 bases and J gave up 2 bases, with 12 bases separating them. The CDR3 is 14 residues long. Germline-derived CDR1 and CDR2 are MNHNY and SVGAGI (reference sequence). The CDR3 is CASSPGTTNYGYTF. The DNA for the CDR3 is TGTGCCAGCAGTCCCGGGACTACCAACTATGGCTACACCTTC.

The chain couples TRBV11-3 to TRBJ2-1, with a weak D call TRBD1 (6 bases). The V end lost 3 bases, the J end lost 0 bases, and 9 bases lay between the germline ends. Germline assignment: CDR1 SGHNT and CDR2 YENEEA. This CDR3 region has 15 residues. The CDR3 DNA is TGTGCCAGCAGCTTTACAGGGTTCTCCTACAATGAGCAGTTCTTC. Translated: CASSFTGFSYNEQFF.

This clone was counted once. The chain links TRBV28 to TRBJ2-7; D is uncertain. Trimming pared 5 bases from V and 0 bases from J, leaving 11 bases between. The CDR3 covers 14 residues. Germline V gene data show CDR1 as MDHEN and CDR2 as SYDVKM. This CDR3 reads CASSRSQSSYEQYF. The CDR3 nucleotides read TGTGCCAGCAGTCGCAGCCAGAGCTCCTACGAGCAGTACTTC.

The rearrangement links TRBV7-9 to TRBJ1-5; D perhaps matches TRBD1 (6 bases). V dropped 5 bases and J dropped 6 bases, with 17 bases sitting between them. The germline V gene has CDR1 SEHNR and CDR2 FQNEAQ (reference sequence). The CDR3 contains 15 residues. The CDR3 loop is CASSRAGASGQPQHF. In DNA, the CDR3 is TGTGCCAGCAGCCGAGCAGGGGCCTCAGGTCAGCCCCAGCATTTT.

This clone was detected a few times. V and J are TRBV18 and TRBJ1-1; D is unclear. From germline, CDR1 is KGHSH and CDR2 LQKENI. V was cut by 1 base and J by 0 bases, with 6 bases left in between. This CDR3 has 14 amino acids. DNA for the CDR3: TGTGCCAGCTCACCACAACAGATGAACACTGAAGCTTTCTTT. Amino acids: CASSPQQMNTEAFF.

This clone was counted a few times. The chain uses TRBV19 and TRBJ2-4; D perhaps matches TRBD1 (6 bases). Looked up from germline, CDR1 is LNHDA and CDR2 is SQIVND (reference sequence). The CDR3 extends over 15 amino acids. Trimming cost V 4 bases and J 3 bases, with 13 bases left between them. In nucleotides, the CDR3 is TGTGCCAGTAGTAATGGGGGCGCAGACAAAAACATTCAGTACTTC. This gives the protein CASSNGGADKNIQYF.

This rearrangement joins TRBV7-3 to TRBJ2-5; unclear D gene. The V end lost 3 bases, the J end lost 5 bases, and 10 bases lay between the germline ends. Germline-derived CDR1 and CDR2 are SGHTA and FQGTGA. This CDR3 comprises 13 residues. CDR3 in DNA: TGTGCCAGCAGCTTGACTGATGGGGAGACCCAGTACTTC. This codes for CASSLTDGETQYF.

The chain has TRBV14 and TRBJ1-6, with 8 bases identical to TRBD1. The CDR3 covers 14 residues. From germline, CDR1 is SGHDN and CDR2 FVKESK. The V and J ends lost 4 bases and 10 bases, in that order; junction bases with no gene match: 6. CDR3 in amino acids: CASSPRQGLSPLHF. The CDR3 bases are TGTGCCAGCAGCCCTCGACAGGGGCTGTCACCCCTCCACTTT.

This clone was found a few times. The rearrangement uses TRBV7-3 and TRBJ2-5; TRBD2 matches at 10 bases. CDR3 length equals 14 residues. Germline-derived CDR1 and CDR2 are SGHTA and FQGTGA. Trimming cost V 5 bases and J 9 bases; bases outside gene matches: 9. CDR3 coding DNA: TGTGCCAGCAGCCCGGGACTAGCGACAGGGGCCCAGTACTTC. Its translation is CASSPGLATGAQYF.

The V call is TRBV18, the J call TRBJ1-2; D is unclear. The CDR3 consists of 14 residues. Germline values: CDR1 KGHSH, CDR2 LQKENI. Between the trimmed V and J ends, which lost 2 bases and 4 bases, there was a span of 11 bases. DNA for the CDR3: TGTGCCAGCTCACCATCCGCTACTATCTATGGCTACACCTTC. This encodes CASSPSATIYGYTF.

The rearrangement joins TRBV18 to TRBJ2-2, with TRBD1 matching 7 bases. V dropped 3 bases and J dropped 6; count of bases not matched to a gene: 4. The CDR3 has 14 residues. Germline V gene data show CDR1 as KGHSH and CDR2 as LQKENI. The CDR3 here is CASSPSQGSGELFF. For the CDR3, the DNA is TGTGCCAGCTCACCTTCACAGGGGTCCGGGGAGCTGTTTTTT.

This chain joins TRBV4-1 and TRBJ2-3, with D unclear. This CDR3 contains 16 residues. V shed 0 bases and J shed 0 bases, with 10 bases lying between them. The germline V gene has CDR1 MGHRA and CDR2 YSYEKL. CDR3 in DNA: TGCGCCAGCAGCCAAGATGCCGGCCGGAGCACAGATACGCAGTATTTT. This gives the protein CASSQDAGRSTDTQYF.

This clone showed up just once. J is TRBJ2-2 and V is TRBV5-4; 7 bases align to TRBD1. This CDR3 has 15 residues. The germline gives CDR1 SGHNT, CDR2 YYREEE (reference sequence). The ends lost 4 bases at V and 1 base at J; junction bases unmatched: 4. CDR3 sequence: CASSRTGENTGELFF. CDR3 nucleotides: TGTGCCAGCAGCCGGACAGGAGAGAACACCGGGGAGCTGTTTTTT.

The V call is TRBV27, the J call TRBJ1-4; 7 bases align to TRBD1. Germline CDR1 reads MNHEY; CDR2 reads SMNVEV (reference sequence). The CDR3 extends over 15 amino acids. Trimming cost V 5 bases and J 8 bases; bases outside gene matches: 11. The CDR3 DNA sequence: TGTGCCAGCAGTCCGAGGGACAGTCAAGGGGAAAAACTGTTTTTT. Amino acids: CASSPRDSQGEKLFF.

The chain carries TRBV5-4 and TRBJ2-5; 10 nucleotides line up with TRBD2. Unmatched junction bases numbered 8, after V lost 4 bases and J lost 5 bases. This CDR3 comprises 15 residues. In germline, CDR1 is SGHNT, CDR2 YYREEE (reference sequence). DNA of the CDR3: TGTGCCAGCAGCATGGGACTAGCGAGTATGGAGACCCAGTACTTC. Translation: CASSMGLASMETQYF.

A few counts support this clone. This sequence joins TRBV7-2 and TRBJ2-7, with D hard to call. V was shortened by 2 bases and J by 6 bases, with 8 bases between the two germline ends. Germline V gene data show CDR1 as SGHTA and CDR2 as FQGNSA. This CDR3 contains 12 residues. CDR3 region: CASSLHRSEQYF. The DNA of the CDR3 is TGTGCCAGCAGCTTACATCGGTCCGAGCAGTACTTC.

The J gene is TRBJ2-1, the V gene TRBV10-1; maybe TRBD1 (6 bases). Trimming took off 10 bases at V and 7 bases at J, with 17 bases between the two ends. In germline, CDR1 is WNHNN, CDR2 SYGVQD (reference sequence). The CDR3 loop spans 13 amino acids. The CDR3 loop is CATSRGGPNEQFF. The CDR3 DNA sequence: TGCGCCACCTCCCGTGGGGGCCCTAATGAGCAGTTCTTC.

The V call is TRBV29-1, the J call TRBJ2-3; D is unclear. The germline CDR1 and CDR2 sequences are SQVTM and ANQGSEA. V shed 5 bases and J shed 2 bases, with 8 bases lying between them. This CDR3 has 12 residues. This CDR3 reads CSVHSITDTQYF. For the CDR3, the DNA is TGCAGCGTTCACTCAATCACAGATACGCAGTATTTT.

The chain links TRBV4-2 to TRBJ2-1; 8 bases map to TRBD2. The germline V gene has CDR1 LGHNA and CDR2 YNFKEQ. V lost 0 bases and J lost 7; bases outside the gene matches: 2. The CDR3 has 14 residues. For the CDR3, the DNA is TGTGCCAGCAGCCAAGAAGGGACTAGAAATGAGCAGTTCTTC. Its protein product is CASSQEGTRNEQFF.

The chain has TRBV9 and TRBJ2-1; 7 bases fit TRBD1. V lost 0 bases to trimming and J lost 7 bases; unmatched junction nucleotides: 1. Germline-derived CDR1 and CDR2 are SGDLS and YYNGEE. The CDR3 covers 13 residues. The CDR3 DNA follows: TGTGCCAGCAGCGTAGTGGGACAGAATGAGCAGTTCTTC. This translates into CASSVVGQNEQFF.

There are a few counts of this clone. Additional DNA sequences in this sample encode the identical CDR3. J is TRBJ2-7 and V is TRBV28; 11 bases line up with TRBD1. This CDR3 has 14 residues. J lost 7 bases, V lost 6 bases, and 8 bases had no gene match. From germline, CDR1 is MDHEN and CDR2 SYDVKM. The CDR3 spells CASSQGQGAREQYF. The CDR3 region has the DNA TGTGCCAGCAGCCAAGGACAGGGGGCGCGAGAGCAGTACTTC.